The present entry profiles one T cell receptor beta chain with its context. These data are taken from a study of T cell responses to AZD1222 COVID-19 vaccine. Repertoires were generated with immunoSEQ multiplex PCR, while TCRdb's copy carries only in-frame clones and drops some. Of about 130,000 clones listed, 85% to 95% were seen once; the top ten hold about 1.5%. Germline-derived CDR1 and CDR2 are SGHRS and YFSETQ. The V gene lost 0 bases and the J gene lost 4 bases, with 10 bases spanning the gap. CDR3 length: 14 amino acids. This chain links TRBV5-1 with TRBJ2-5; D possibly corresponds to TRBD2 (6 bases). The receptor was isolated from an adult in good health. This specimen was peripheral blood, taken on day 0 of AZD1222 vaccination. The CDR3 DNA follows: TGCGCCAGCAGCTTGGGGAGGGCCTTAGAGACCCAGTACTTC. It translates to CASSLGRALETQYF.